Listed below are T cell receptor beta chains from one sample, sequenced in a study of technical replicates of blood from a handful of donors. Measured with immunoSEQ multiplex PCR; TCRdb has only the in-frame clones, and not every one. The table shows about 59,000 clones, with 93% occurring only once. The sample was PBMCs. The receptors shown here come from a human donor in good health. Some clones in this sample may be carry-over from other donors' samples. Both conserved end residues are part of each CDR3. Fields, in order: V gene, J gene, D gene, clone size, CDR3 protein, CDR3 DNA. The D gene is left open where the match is weak. Clone size is shown for a subset of rows, as once, few, many or a class of expanded clone.

TRBV2,TRBJ2-5,TRBD2,.,CAREALAEETQYF,TGTGCCCGAGAGGCACTAGCGGAAGAGACCCAGTACTTC
TRBV7-6,TRBJ1-5,.,.,CASSLESTGRGNQPQHF,TGTGCCAGCAGCTTAGAATCTACAGGGAGAGGCAATCAGCCCCAGCATTTT
TRBV27,TRBJ2-3,.,.,CASSPQWGESTDTQYF,TGTGCCAGCAGTCCCCAATGGGGAGAGAGCACAGATACGCAGTATTTT
TRBV7-9,TRBJ2-5,.,.,CASSRAQGGETQYF,TGTGCCAGCAGCCGCGCCCAGGGCGGAGAGACCCAGTACTTC
TRBV19,TRBJ2-1,.,.,CASSSSVEQFF,TGTGCCAGTAGTTCCTCCGTTGAGCAGTTCTTC
TRBV7-9,TRBJ1-2,.,.,CASSFLENYGYTF,TGTGCCAGCAGCTTCCTAGAGAACTATGGCTACACCTTC
TRBV6-5,TRBJ2-3,.,few,CASSYTFQDTQYF,TGTGCCAGCAGTTACACATTCCAAGATACGCAGTATTTT
TRBV5-1,TRBJ1-4,.,.,CASRGGSITTNEKLFF,TGCGCCAGCAGGGGAGGGAGTATCACAACTAATGAAAAACTGTTTTTT
TRBV7-8,TRBJ2-5,TRBD2,.,CASSLYWSSGGPNETQYF,TGTGCCAGCAGCTTATATTGGTCTAGCGGGGGTCCGAACGAGACCCAGTACTTC
TRBV7-8,TRBJ1-1,.,.,CASFAGAKLNTEAFF,TGTGCCAGTTTCGCTGGGGCGAAACTGAACACTGAAGCTTTCTTT
TRBV4-1,TRBJ2-1,TRBD2,.,CASSPPGLAEQFF,TGCGCCAGCAGCCCGCCGGGACTAGCTGAGCAGTTCTTC
TRBV10-3,TRBJ2-3,.,.,CAIRTTLSTDTQYF,TGTGCCATCAGGACGACACTTAGCACAGATACGCAGTATTTT
TRBV4-3,TRBJ2-1,.,.,CASSLSSGNREWGNEQFF,TGCGCCAGCAGCCTAAGTAGCGGTAATCGGGAGTGGGGCAATGAGCAGTTCTTC